Shown below are 13 T cell receptor beta chains from a single sample sequenced in a study of blood T cells in healthy people across ages. A J-beta primer mix and a sample-barcoded 5' primer were used in a second PCR of about 6 to 12 cycles. TCRdb redid the calling of the 5' RACE reads with MiXCR, one entry per CDR3 protein. The repertoire consists of roughly 800,000 distinct CDR3 sequences, with roughly 64% occurring once and the leading ten covering approximately 21%. The material sequenced was blood. These receptors were collected from a man aged 25 to 45 in good health.

The V and J genes are TRBV5-1 and TRBJ2-7; 14 bases match TRBD2. The germline V gene encodes CDR1 SGHRS and CDR2 YFSETQ. The CDR3 consists of 17 residues. Trimming at V came to 4 bases and at J to 0 bases, leaving 6 bases not matched to a gene. CDR3 DNA sequence: TGCGCCAGCAGCCTCCGGGGACTAGCGGGGGACTCCTACGAGCAGTACTTC. Its protein is CASSLRGLAGDSYEQYF. Full variable domain (remainder filled in from reference TRBV5-1 and TRBJ2-7): KAGVTQTPRYLIKTRGQQVTLSCSPISGHRSVSWYQQTPGQGLQFLFEYFSETQRNKGNFPGRFSGRQFSNSRSEMNVSTLELGDSALYLCASSLRGLAGDSYEQYFGPGTRLTVT.

V is TRBV5-1 and J is TRBJ2-1; tentative D call: TRBD2 (6 bases). The germline V and J ends were trimmed by 0 bases and 6 bases, with 13 bases remaining between them. The germline gives CDR1 SGHRS, CDR2 YFSETQ. The CDR3 spans 15 residues. CDR3 in DNA: TGCGCCAGCAGCTTGGTAGGCGGGGCCAGCAATGAGCAGTTCTTC. Translation: CASSLVGGASNEQFF.

This rearrangement joins TRBV10-2 to TRBJ2-4; a possible D gene is TRBD1 (5 bases). The DNA end lines up better with TRBJ2-5; the J call may be wrong. This CDR3 has 14 amino acids. Germline V gene lookup returns CDR1 WSHSY and CDR2 SAAADI. CDR3 in amino acids: CASHLGQGWETQYF. DNA for the CDR3: TGCGCCAGTCATTTGGGGCAGGGATGGGAGACCCAGTACTTC.

The rearrangement joins TRBV7-8 to TRBJ1-2; 7 bases are shared with TRBD1. With 5 bases clipped from V and 4 bases from J, the junction kept 7 bases outside the gene matches. The germline V gene encodes CDR1 SGHVS and CDR2 FQNEAQ. The CDR3 is made up of 14 amino acids. DNA for the CDR3: TGTGCCAGCAGCGGGAGGGACAGAGCCTATGGCTACACCTTC. It codes for CASSGRDRAYGYTF.

The chain uses TRBV7-2 and TRBJ2-5; TRBD2 is a possible D gene (6 bases). The closer fit of TRBJ2-7 to the DNA end suggests the J call may be wrong. The CDR3 extends over 14 amino acids. The germline CDR1 and CDR2 sequences are SGHTA and FQGNSA. Here the CDR3 reads CASSLVSGGSEQYF. In DNA form, the CDR3 reads TGTGCCAGCAGCTTAGTATCCGGGGGAAGCGAGCAGTACTTC.

Comment on this clonotype: At one end the junction does not follow the germline gene, possibly because of a read error. The chain couples TRBV29-1 to TRBJ1-1; D is ambiguous. The CDR3 consists of 14 residues. Germline assignment: CDR1 SQVTM and CDR2 ANQGSEA. The CDR3 region has the DNA TGCGGCGTTGCGGAGGTGACCTCGAACACTGAAGCTTTCTTT. Translated, it gives CGVAEVTSNTEAFF. Full variable domain (outside the CDR3, taken from reference TRBV29-1 and TRBJ1-1): SAVISQKPSRDICQRGTSLTIQCQVDSQVTMMFWYRQQPGQSLTLIATANQGSEATYESGFVIDKFPISRPNLTFSTLTVSNMSPEDSSIYLCGVAEVTSNTEAFFGQGTRLTVV.

The chain uses TRBV29-1 and TRBJ2-4; possible D gene TRBD2, 7 bases. The CDR3 length is 17 residues. V was trimmed by 6 bases and J by 8 bases, leaving 29 bases between them. Germline V gene data show CDR1 as SQVTM and CDR2 as ANQGSEA. The CDR3 is CSVGSNPLGGVRDIQYF. The CDR3 DNA reads as TGCAGCGTCGGATCCAACCCCCTAGGGGGGGTAAGGGACATTCAGTACTTC. Using reference TRBV29-1 and TRBJ2-4 for the parts outside the CDR3, the full variable domain is SAVISQKPSRDICQRGTSLTIQCQVDSQVTMMFWYRQQPGQSLTLIATANQGSEATYESGFVIDKFPISRPNLTFSTLTVSNMSPEDSSIYLCSVGSNPLGGVRDIQYFGAGTRLSVL.

This clonotype showed up many times. The chain employs TRBV5-1 and TRBJ2-6; the match to TRBD2 covers 14 bases. V shed 3 bases and J 2 bases; nucleotides not matched to a gene: 7. The CDR3 totals 19 residues. Germline CDR1 reads SGHRS; CDR2 reads YFSETQ. The CDR3 region has the DNA TGCGCCAGCAGCTCATATGGACTAGCGGGAGGACCTGGGGCCAACGTCCTGACTTTC. Protein: CASSSYGLAGGPGANVLTF.

Only a few counts were recorded for this clonotype. The chain has TRBV6-5 and TRBJ2-7; D is uncertain. This CDR3 spans 16 amino acids. V was shortened by 6 bases and J by 3 bases, with 21 bases between the two germline ends. Germline V CDR1 and CDR2: MNHEY, SVGAGI. CDR3 protein: CASRNYGRASGYEQYF. The CDR3 region has the DNA TGTGCCAGCAGGAACTATGGACGAGCGTCGGGCTACGAGCAGTACTTC.

The chain has TRBV11-2 and TRBJ1-5; no reliable D call. The CDR3 sequence is 13 residues long. CDR1 and CDR2 (germline): SGHAT, FQNNGV. V lost 6 bases and J lost 4, with 10 bases in between. The CDR3 is CASSVDTNQPQHF. The CDR3 bases are TGTGCCAGCAGTGTAGACACGAATCAGCCCCAGCATTTT. Drawing the rest from reference TRBV11-2 and TRBJ1-5, the complete variable domain is EAGVAQSPRYKIIEKRQSVAFWCNPISGHATLYWYQQILGQGPKLLIQFQNNGVVDDSQLPKDRFSAERLKGVDSTLKIQPAKLEDSAVYLCASSVDTNQPQHFGDGTRLSIL.

On this clonotype itself: One end of the junction is discordant with germline, which a read error may explain. CDR3 sequence reads: CASSRGGGSSYNEQLF. The CDR3 bases are TGTGCCAGTAGTAGGGGTGGCGGGTCCTCCTACAATGAGCAGCTCTTC. This chain joins TRBV19 and TRBJ2-1; tentatively, D is TRBD2 (5 bases). CDR1 and CDR2 from the germline V gene are LNHDA and SQIVND (reference sequence). The CDR3 has 16 amino acids. The variable domain in full, completed from reference TRBV19 and TRBJ2-1, reads DGGITQSPKYLFRKEGQNVTLSCEQNLNHDAMYWYRQDPGQGLRLIYYSQIVNDFQKGDIAEGYSVSREKKESFPLTVTSAQKNPTAFYLCASSRGGGSSYNEQLFGPGTRLTVL.

Only one count was recorded for this clonotype. V gene TRBV12-3 or TRBV12-4 combines with J gene TRBJ2-2; perhaps TRBD2 as D (6 bases). V was clipped by 3 bases and J by 6 bases, with 17 bases between them. CDR3 size: 16 residues. The CDR3 coding sequence is TGTGCCAGCAGTTTTCGGGCGGCAGGGAGGTCCGGGGAGCTGTTTTTT. Translating it yields CASSFRAAGRSGELFF.

This sequence joins TRBV5-1 and TRBJ1-1, with 12 bases that match TRBD1. The length of the CDR3 is 16 residues. Looked up from germline, CDR1 is SGHRS and CDR2 is YFSETQ. V shed 4 bases and J 1 base; nucleotides not matched to a gene: 5. The CDR3 reads CASSLGTGGGNTEAFF. CDR3 DNA sequence: TGCGCCAGCAGCCTCGGGACAGGGGGCGGGAACACTGAAGCTTTCTTT.